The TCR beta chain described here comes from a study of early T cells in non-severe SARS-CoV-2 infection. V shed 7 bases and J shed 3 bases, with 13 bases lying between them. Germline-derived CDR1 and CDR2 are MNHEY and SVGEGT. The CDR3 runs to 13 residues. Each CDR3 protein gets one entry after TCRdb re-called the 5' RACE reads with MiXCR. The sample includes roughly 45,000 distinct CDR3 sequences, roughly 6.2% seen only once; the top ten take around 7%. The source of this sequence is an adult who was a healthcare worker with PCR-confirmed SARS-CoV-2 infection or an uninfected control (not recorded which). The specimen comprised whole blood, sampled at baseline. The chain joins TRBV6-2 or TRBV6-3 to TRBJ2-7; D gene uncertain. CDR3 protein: CASTTPPGYEQYF. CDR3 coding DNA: TGTGCCAGCACCACCCCCCCCGGCTACGAGCAGTACTTC.